What follows are 14 T cell receptor beta chains derived from one specimen sequenced in a study of molecular identifiers for immune sequencing clone quantification. From the PCR reads, TCRdb called clonotypes with MiXCR, one entry per CDR3 protein. The sample consists of 30,000 to 40,000 distinct CDR3 sequences, about a fifth of them appearing once. Input material: naive CD8+ T cells from blood, with Jurkat cell RNA spiked in. Subset noted: FACS-sorted CD8+CD4-CCR7+CD45RA+ naive T cells. These receptors all come from a human donor in good health. Some libraries in this study had Jurkat cell RNA spiked in.

The sample holds many counts of this clonotype. This chain connects TRBV7-2 to TRBJ2-3, with unresolved D. V lost 1 base to trimming and J lost 8 bases, with 7 bases between them. Looked up from germline, CDR1 is SGHTA and CDR2 is FQGNSA. This CDR3 is built from 12 residues. The CDR3 here is CASSLDPVTQYF. CDR3 bases: TGTGCCAGCAGCTTAGACCCAGTTACGCAGTATTTT.

This clonotype is deemed medium-sized. This rearrangement joins TRBV6-2 or TRBV6-3 to TRBJ2-5; tentative D call: TRBD2 (7 bases). V was cut by 6 bases and J by 4 bases, with 15 bases left in between. The CDR3 totals 14 residues. Germline CDR1 MNHEY, CDR2 SVGEGT. CDR3 in amino acids: CASSQSAGAETQYF. The CDR3 DNA is TGTGCCAGCAGCCAATCCGCGGGGGCAGAGACCCAGTACTTC.

This clonotype was found a few times. The rearrangement joins TRBV2 to TRBJ2-7; D is possibly TRBD1 or TRBD2 (5 bases each). Germline V gives CDR1 SNHLY, CDR2 FYNNEI. The ends were cut back, 6 bases at V and 3 bases at J, with 21 bases in the middle. The CDR3 has 16 residues. CDR3 coding DNA: TGTGCCAGCAGCGCGACGGGGACGCAGCCACGCTACGAGCAGTACTTC. Translating it yields CASSATGTQPRYEQYF.

This clonotype was observed many times. CDR3 sequence reads: CASSRTSGRPWYQETQYF. The CDR3 DNA reads as TGTGCCAGCAGCCGGACTAGCGGGAGGCCCTGGTACCAAGAGACCCAGTACTTC. J is TRBJ2-5 and V is TRBV13, with TRBD2 matching 14 bases. This CDR3 has 18 amino acids. V gave up 5 bases and J gave up 0 bases; unmatched junction bases: 8. CDR1 and CDR2 from the germline V gene are PRHDT and FYEKMQ (reference sequence).

In the case of this clonotype: A much more abundant neighbour one base away suggests this may be a read error. This chain connects TRBV20-1 to TRBJ2-7, with TRBD1 matching 8 bases. With V trimmed by 4 bases and J by 0 bases, 17 bases remained unmatched. The V gene's germline CDR1 is DFQATT and CDR2 SNEGSKA (reference sequence). This CDR3 is 18 amino acids long. CDR3 in amino acids: CSANLWGRGPKSSYEQYF. CDR3 DNA: TGCAGTGCTAATCTCTGGGGCAGGGGGCCCAAAAGCTCCTACGAGCAGTACTTC.

This clonotype was observed many times. The chain combines TRBV20-1 with TRBJ2-1; no clear D gene. Germline CDR1 reads DFQATT; CDR2 reads SNEGSKA (reference sequence). V was clipped by 6 bases and J by 8 bases, with 17 bases between them. CDR3 length: 13 amino acids. The CDR3 DNA follows: TGCAGTGCCCTACCGGTGGGCAGGCATGAGCAGTTCTTC. It yields the protein CSALPVGRHEQFF.

This clonotype has just a few counts. A much larger clone is a single base away; this may be a read error. The genes are TRBV28 and TRBJ2-2; D assignment may be TRBD1 or TRBD2 (5 bases each). CDR1 and CDR2 from the germline V gene are MDHEN and SYDVKM. The CDR3 loop spans 15 amino acids. The CDR3: CASSSRVMVTGELLF. In DNA form, the CDR3 reads TGTGCCAGCAGTTCCAGGGTTATGGTCACCGGGGAGCTGCTTTTT.

On this clonotype itself: One junction end disagrees with the germline gene, perhaps due to a read error. This chain uses TRBV15 with TRBJ1-2; the D gene is possibly TRBD1 (6 bases). The CDR3 runs 15 residues. The V gene's germline CDR1 is LNHNV and CDR2 YYDKDF (reference sequence). This CDR3 reads CATSRGGGEKYISLF. In DNA, the CDR3 is TGTGCCACCAGCCGAGGGGGGGGGGAGAAGTATATATCTTTGTTC.

This clonotype has ten or more counts. The chain combines TRBV19 with TRBJ2-7, with unresolved D. This CDR3 has 14 amino acids. The V and J ends lost 1 base and 2 bases respectively, with 9 bases between them. CDR1 is LNHDA and CDR2 is SQIVND in the germline V gene (reference sequence). The CDR3 region is CASSIAGAPYEQYF. The CDR3 nucleotides are TGTGCCAGTAGTATAGCAGGTGCCCCCTACGAGCAGTACTTC.

This chain links TRBV11-2 with TRBJ2-7; 9 positions match TRBD2. CDR1 SGHAT and CDR2 FQNNGV come from the germline V gene. This CDR3 is 14 amino acids long. Trimming cost V 8 bases and J 5 bases; bases outside gene matches: 10. CDR3 loop: CASPLAGVAHEQYF. The CDR3 DNA is TGTGCCAGCCCTTTAGCGGGAGTTGCCCACGAGCAGTACTTC.

This clonotype was detected a few times. This clone may be a read error of a much larger clone one base away. The gene calls are TRBV4-2 and TRBJ2-7; the D gene is possibly TRBD2 (5 bases). The CDR3 is 17 residues long. Germline assignment: CDR1 LGHNA and CDR2 YNFKEQ. The germline V and J ends were trimmed by 4 bases and 5 bases, with 24 bases remaining between them. CDR3 residues: CASSRGSADPLRDEQYF. CDR3 sequence (DNA): TGTGCCAGCAGCCGAGGCTCAGCGGACCCACTTAGGGACGAGCAGTACTTC.

The rearrangement links TRBV4-3 to TRBJ2-7; 10 nucleotides match TRBD2. Germline assignment: CDR1 LGHNA and CDR2 YSLEER. The CDR3 loop spans 15 amino acids. V shed 0 bases and J 4 bases; nucleotides not matched to a gene: 3. The CDR3 loop reads CASSQEASGSYEQYF. In nucleotides, the CDR3 is TGCGCCAGCAGCCAAGAGGCTAGCGGGAGTTACGAGCAGTACTTC.

This clonotype was observed many times. The chain carries TRBV28 and TRBJ1-5; D remains unclear. The germline V gene has CDR1 MDHEN and CDR2 SYDVKM. CDR3 length: 15 residues. Trimming stripped 6 bases from V and 0 bases from J, with 12 bases between. The CDR3 is CASSHGRTSNQPQHF. The CDR3 nucleotides are TGTGCCAGCAGCCATGGACGTACTAGCAATCAGCCCCAGCATTTT. The full variable domain, its missing parts supplied by reference TRBV28 and TRBJ1-5, is DVKVTQSSRYLVKRTGEKVFLECVQDMDHENMFWYRQDPGLGLRLIYFSYDVKMKEKGDIPEGYSVSREKKERFSLILESASTNQTSMYLCASSHGRTSNQPQHFGDGTRLSIL.

This clonotype was seen a single time. The V gene is TRBV2, the J gene TRBJ1-5, with D tentatively TRBD1 (5 bases). The CDR3 totals 15 residues. V was pared by 0 bases and J by 6 bases, with 12 bases between. Germline V lookup: CDR1 SNHLY, CDR2 FYNNEI. The CDR3 DNA is TGTGCCAGCAGTGAAGCAAACCCAGGGTTTCAGCCCCAGCATTTT. Protein: CASSEANPGFQPQHF.